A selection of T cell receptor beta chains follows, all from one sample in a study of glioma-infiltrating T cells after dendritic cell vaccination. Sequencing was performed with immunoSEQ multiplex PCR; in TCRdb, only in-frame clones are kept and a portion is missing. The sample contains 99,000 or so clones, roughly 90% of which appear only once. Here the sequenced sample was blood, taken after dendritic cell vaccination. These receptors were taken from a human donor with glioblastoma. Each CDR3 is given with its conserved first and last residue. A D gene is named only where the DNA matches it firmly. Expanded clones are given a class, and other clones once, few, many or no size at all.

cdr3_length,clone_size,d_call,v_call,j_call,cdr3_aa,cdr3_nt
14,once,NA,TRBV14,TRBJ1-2,CASSPTRGGHGYTF,TGTGCCAGCAGCCCTACGAGAGGGGGTCATGGCTACACCTTC
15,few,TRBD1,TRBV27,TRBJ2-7,CASSPSGTGNYEQYF,TGTGCCAGCAGTCCCTCCGGGACAGGTAACTACGAGCAGTACTTC
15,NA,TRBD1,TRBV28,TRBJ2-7,CASSSGTGDSYEQYF,TGTGCCAGCAGTTCCGGGACAGGGGATTCCTACGAGCAGTACTTC
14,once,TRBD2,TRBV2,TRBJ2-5,CASGTSGYQETQYF,TGTGCCAGCGGGACTAGCGGTTACCAAGAGACCCAGTACTTC
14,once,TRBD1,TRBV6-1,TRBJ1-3,CASSGGTGGNTIYF,TGTGCCAGCAGTGGGGGGACAGGAGGAAACACCATATATTTT
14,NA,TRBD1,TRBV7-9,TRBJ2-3,CASSSGQGTDTQYF,TGTGCCAGCAGCTCAGGACAGGGCACAGATACGCAGTATTTT
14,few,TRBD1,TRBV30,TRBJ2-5,CAWSPGQGAETQYF,TGTGCCTGGAGTCCGGGACAGGGGGCAGAGACCCAGTACTTC
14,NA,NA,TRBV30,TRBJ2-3,CAWSHPRGTDTQYF,TGTGCCTGGAGTCACCCCCGGGGCACAGATACGCAGTATTTT
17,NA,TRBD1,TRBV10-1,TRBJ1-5,CASSDEGAKASNQPQHF,TGCGCCAGCAGTGATGAGGGGGCGAAGGCTAGCAATCAGCCCCAGCATTTT
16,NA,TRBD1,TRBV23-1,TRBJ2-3,CASSHAGTGVFDTQYF,TGCGCCAGCAGTCACGCCGGGACAGGGGTATTTGATACGCAGTATTTT
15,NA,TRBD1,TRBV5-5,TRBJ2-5,CASSLGWDSVGTQYF,TGTGCCAGCAGCTTGGGGTGGGACAGTGTAGGGACCCAGTACTTC
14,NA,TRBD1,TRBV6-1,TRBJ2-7,CASTSGQDSYEQYF,TGTGCCAGCACCTCCGGACAGGACTCCTACGAGCAGTACTTC
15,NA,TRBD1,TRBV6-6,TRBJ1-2,CASSYSVQGAGGYTF,TGTGCCAGCAGTTACTCGGTCCAGGGGGCCGGAGGCTACACCTTC
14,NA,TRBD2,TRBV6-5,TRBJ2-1,CASSTSGVYNEQFF,TGTGCCAGCAGTACTAGCGGGGTTTACAATGAGCAGTTCTTC
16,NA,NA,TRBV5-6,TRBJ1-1,CASSYLSQATNTEAFF,TGTGCCAGCAGCTACCTTTCCCAGGCTACCAACACTGAAGCTTTCTTT
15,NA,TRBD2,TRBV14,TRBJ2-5,CASSQGLAGAETQYF,TGTGCCAGCAGCCAAGGTCTAGCGGGAGCAGAGACCCAGTACTTC
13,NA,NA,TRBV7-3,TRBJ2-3,CASSLSPRDTQYF,TGTGCCAGCAGCCTGAGTCCCAGGGATACGCAGTATTTT
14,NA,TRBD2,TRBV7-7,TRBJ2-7,CASSPGGNSYEQYF,TGTGCTAGCAGCCCGGGGGGAAACAGCTACGAGCAGTACTTC
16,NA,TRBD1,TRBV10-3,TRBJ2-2,CAISETRDRESGELFF,TGTGCCATCAGTGAGACCCGGGACAGGGAATCCGGGGAGCTGTTTTTT
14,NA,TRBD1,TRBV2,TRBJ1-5,CASSDRGRNQPQHF,TGTGCCAGCAGTGACAGGGGGCGGAATCAGCCCCAGCATTTT
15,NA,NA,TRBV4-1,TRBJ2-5,CASSQGLYVQETQYF,TGCGCCAGCAGCCAGGGACTCTACGTCCAAGAGACCCAGTACTTC
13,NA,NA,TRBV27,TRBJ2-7,CASSLRGSYEQYF,TGTGCCAGCAGTTTACGGGGCTCCTACGAGCAGTACTTC
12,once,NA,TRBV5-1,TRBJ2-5,CASREQQETQYF,TGCGCCAGCAGGGAACAGCAAGAGACCCAGTACTTC
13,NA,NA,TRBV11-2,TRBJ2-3,CASSRGGTDTQYF,TGTGCCAGCAGCAGGGGGGGGACAGATACGCAGTATTTT
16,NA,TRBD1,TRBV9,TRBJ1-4,CASSAGSGTVGEKLFF,TGTGCCAGCAGCGCCGGATCCGGGACAGTGGGGGAAAAACTGTTTTTT
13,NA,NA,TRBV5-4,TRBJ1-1,CASSLGANREAFF,TGTGCCAGCAGCTTGGGGGCTAACCGAGAAGCTTTCTTT
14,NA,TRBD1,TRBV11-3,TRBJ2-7,CASSADRASYEQYF,TGTGCCAGCAGCGCGGACAGGGCGTCCTACGAGCAGTACTTC
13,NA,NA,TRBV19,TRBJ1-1,CASSLRGNTEAFF,TGTGCCAGTAGCCTGCGGGGGAACACTGAAGCTTTCTTT
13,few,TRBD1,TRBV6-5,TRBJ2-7,CASSTGDEGEQYF,TGTGCCAGCAGTACAGGGGATGAGGGCGAGCAGTACTTC
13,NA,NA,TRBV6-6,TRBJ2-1,CASSYQGYNEQFF,TGTGCCAGCAGTTACCAGGGCTACAATGAGCAGTTCTTC
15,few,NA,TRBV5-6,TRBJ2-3,CASSLAGVSTDTQYF,TGTGCCAGCAGCTTGGCGGGAGTTAGCACAGATACGCAGTATTTT
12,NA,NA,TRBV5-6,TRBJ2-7,CASSLGTSEQYF,TGTGCCAGCAGCTTGGGGACATCCGAGCAGTACTTC
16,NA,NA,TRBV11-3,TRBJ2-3,CASSFPSGASTDTQYF,TGTGCCAGCAGCTTCCCGTCTGGGGCTAGCACAGATACGCAGTATTTT